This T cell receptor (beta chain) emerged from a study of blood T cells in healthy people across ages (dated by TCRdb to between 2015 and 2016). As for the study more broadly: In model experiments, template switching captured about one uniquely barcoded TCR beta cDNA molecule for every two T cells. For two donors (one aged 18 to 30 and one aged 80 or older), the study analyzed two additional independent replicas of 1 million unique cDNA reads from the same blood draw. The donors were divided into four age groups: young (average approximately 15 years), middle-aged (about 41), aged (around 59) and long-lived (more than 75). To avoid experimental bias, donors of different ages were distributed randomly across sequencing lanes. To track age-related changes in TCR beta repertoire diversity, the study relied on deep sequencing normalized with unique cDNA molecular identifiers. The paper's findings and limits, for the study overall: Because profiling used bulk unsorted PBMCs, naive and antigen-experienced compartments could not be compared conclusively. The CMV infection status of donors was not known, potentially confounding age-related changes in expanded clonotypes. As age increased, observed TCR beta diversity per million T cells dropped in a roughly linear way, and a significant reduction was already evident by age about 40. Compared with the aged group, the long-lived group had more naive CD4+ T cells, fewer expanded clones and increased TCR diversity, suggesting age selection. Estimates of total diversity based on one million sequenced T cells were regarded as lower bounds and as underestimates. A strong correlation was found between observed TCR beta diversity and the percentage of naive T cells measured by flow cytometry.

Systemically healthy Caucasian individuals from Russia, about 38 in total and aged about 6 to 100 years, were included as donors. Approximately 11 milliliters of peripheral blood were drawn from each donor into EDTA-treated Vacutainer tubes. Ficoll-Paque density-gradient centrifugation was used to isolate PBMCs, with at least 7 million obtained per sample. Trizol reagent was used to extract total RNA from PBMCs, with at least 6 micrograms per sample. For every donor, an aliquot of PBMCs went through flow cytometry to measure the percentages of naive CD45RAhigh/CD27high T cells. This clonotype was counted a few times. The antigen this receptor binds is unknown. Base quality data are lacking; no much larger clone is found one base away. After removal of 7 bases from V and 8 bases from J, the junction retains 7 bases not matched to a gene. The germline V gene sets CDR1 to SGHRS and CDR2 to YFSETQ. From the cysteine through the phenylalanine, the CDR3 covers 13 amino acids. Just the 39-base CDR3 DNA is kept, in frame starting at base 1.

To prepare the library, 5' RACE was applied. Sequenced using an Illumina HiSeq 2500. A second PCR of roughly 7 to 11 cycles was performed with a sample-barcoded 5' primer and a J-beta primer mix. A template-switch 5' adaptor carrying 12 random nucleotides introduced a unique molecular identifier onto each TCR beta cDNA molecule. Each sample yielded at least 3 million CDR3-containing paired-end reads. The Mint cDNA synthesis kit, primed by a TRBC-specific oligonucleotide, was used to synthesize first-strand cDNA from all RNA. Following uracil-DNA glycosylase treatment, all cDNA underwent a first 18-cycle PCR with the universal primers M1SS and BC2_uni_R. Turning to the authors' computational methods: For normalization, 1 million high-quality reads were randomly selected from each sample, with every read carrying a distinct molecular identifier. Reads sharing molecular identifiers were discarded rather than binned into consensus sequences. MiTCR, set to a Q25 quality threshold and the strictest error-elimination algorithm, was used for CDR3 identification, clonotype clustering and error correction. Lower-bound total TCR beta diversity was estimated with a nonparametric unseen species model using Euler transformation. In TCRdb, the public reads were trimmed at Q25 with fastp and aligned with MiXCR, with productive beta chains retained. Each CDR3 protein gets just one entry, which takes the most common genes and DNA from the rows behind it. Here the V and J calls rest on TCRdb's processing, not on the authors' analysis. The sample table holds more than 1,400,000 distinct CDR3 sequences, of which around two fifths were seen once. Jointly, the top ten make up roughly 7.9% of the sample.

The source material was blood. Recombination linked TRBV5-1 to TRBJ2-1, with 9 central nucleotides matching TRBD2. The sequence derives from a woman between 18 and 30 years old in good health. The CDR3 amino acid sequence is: CASALQREDEQFF. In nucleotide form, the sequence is TGCGCCAGCGCCTTACAGCGGGAGGATGAGCAGTTCTTC.